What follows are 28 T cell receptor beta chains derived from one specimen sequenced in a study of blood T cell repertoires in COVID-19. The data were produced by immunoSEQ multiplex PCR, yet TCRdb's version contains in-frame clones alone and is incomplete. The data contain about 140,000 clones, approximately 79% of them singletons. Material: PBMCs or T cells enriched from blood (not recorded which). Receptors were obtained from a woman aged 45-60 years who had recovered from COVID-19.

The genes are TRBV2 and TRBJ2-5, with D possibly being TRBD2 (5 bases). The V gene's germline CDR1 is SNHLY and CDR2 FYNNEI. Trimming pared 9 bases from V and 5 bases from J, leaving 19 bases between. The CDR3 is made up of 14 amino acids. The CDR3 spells CASTTRDLGETQYF. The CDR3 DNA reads TGTGCCAGTACGACTCGGGATCTGGGGGAGACCCAGTACTTC.

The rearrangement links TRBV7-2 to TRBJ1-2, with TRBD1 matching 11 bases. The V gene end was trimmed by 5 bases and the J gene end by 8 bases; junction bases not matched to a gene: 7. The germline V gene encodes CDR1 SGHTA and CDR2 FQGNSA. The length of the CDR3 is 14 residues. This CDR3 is CASSKDRGRFGYTF. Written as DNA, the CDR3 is TGTGCCAGCAGCAAGGACAGGGGGCGCTTCGGCTACACCTTC.

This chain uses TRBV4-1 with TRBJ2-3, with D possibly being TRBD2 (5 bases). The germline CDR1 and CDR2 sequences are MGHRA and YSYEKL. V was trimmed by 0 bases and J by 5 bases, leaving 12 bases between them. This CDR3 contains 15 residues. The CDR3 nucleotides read TGCGCCAGCAGCCAAGATAGTGGCGGAGGAGATACGCAGTATTTT. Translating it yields CASSQDSGGGDTQYF.

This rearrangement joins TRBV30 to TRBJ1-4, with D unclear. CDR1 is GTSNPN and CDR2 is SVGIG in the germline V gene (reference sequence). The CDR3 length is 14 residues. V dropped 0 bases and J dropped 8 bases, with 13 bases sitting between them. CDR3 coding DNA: TGTGCCTGGAGTGTTCCGGAGCGTGGGGAAAAACTGTTTTTT. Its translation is CAWSVPERGEKLFF.

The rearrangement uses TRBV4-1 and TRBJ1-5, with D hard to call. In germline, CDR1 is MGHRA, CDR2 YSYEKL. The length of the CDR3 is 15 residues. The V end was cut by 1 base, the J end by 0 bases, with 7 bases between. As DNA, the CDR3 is TGCGCCAGCAGCCAAGTGCAGATTAGCAATCAGCCCCAGCATTTT. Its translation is CASSQVQISNQPQHF.

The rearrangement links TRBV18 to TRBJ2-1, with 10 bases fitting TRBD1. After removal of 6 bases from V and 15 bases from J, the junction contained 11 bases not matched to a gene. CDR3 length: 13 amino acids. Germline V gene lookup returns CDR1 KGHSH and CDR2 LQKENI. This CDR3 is CASSASDRGRLFF. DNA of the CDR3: TGTGCCAGCTCGGCATCTGACAGGGGGCGCCTGTTCTTC.

CDR3 bases: TGCGCCAGCAGCTCCGGTGGGGAGGGTCGTGAAAAACTGTTTTTT. This encodes CASSSGGEGREKLFF. The chain employs TRBV5-1 and TRBJ1-4; no clear D gene. Trimming left V 3 bases short and J 7 bases short, with 16 bases between. This CDR3 has 15 amino acids. Germline V CDR1 and CDR2: SGHRS, YFSETQ.

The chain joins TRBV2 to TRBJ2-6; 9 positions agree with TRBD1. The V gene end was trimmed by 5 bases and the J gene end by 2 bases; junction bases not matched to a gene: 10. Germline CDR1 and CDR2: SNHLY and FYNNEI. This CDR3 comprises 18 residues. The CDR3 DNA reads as TGTGCCAGCAGTTCCGCCGGGACAGGGAACGCTGGGGCCAACGTCCTGACTTTC. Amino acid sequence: CASSSAGTGNAGANVLTF.

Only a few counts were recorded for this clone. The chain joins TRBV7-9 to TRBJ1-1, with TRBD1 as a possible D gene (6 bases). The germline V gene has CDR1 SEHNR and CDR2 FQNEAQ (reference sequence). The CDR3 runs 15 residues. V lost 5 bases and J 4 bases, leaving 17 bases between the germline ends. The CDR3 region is CASSPGGGRFTEAFF. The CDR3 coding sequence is TGTGCCAGCAGCCCTGGTGGGGGCAGGTTCACTGAAGCTTTCTTT.

The CDR3: CASILRETEAFF. CDR3 DNA: TGTGCCAGCATACTGCGGGAGACTGAAGCTTTCTTT. This chain connects TRBV6-5 to TRBJ1-1; no definite D call. The CDR3 length is 12 residues. V gave up 7 bases and J gave up 5 bases, with 11 bases separating them. Per germline, CDR1 MNHEY and CDR2 SVGAGI.

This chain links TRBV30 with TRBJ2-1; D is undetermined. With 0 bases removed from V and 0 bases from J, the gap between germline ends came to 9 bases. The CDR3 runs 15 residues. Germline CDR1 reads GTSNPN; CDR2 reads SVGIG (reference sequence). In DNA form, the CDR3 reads TGTGCCTGGAGTGTGCACCTGAGCTCCTACAATGAGCAGTTCTTC. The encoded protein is CAWSVHLSSYNEQFF.

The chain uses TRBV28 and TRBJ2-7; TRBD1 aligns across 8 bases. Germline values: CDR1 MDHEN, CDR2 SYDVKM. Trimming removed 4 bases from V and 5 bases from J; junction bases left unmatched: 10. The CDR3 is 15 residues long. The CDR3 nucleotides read TGTGCCAGCAGTTCCCGGGACAGGAAATCCCACGAGCAGTACTTC. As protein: CASSSRDRKSHEQYF. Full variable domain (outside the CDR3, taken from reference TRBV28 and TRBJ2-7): DVKVTQSSRYLVKRTGEKVFLECVQDMDHENMFWYRQDPGLGLRLIYFSYDVKMKEKGDIPEGYSVSREKKERFSLILESASTNQTSMYLCASSSRDRKSHEQYFGPGTRLTVT.

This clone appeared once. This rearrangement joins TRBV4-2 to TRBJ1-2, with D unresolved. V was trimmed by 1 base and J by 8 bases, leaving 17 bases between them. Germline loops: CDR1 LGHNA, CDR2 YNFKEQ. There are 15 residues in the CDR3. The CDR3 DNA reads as TGTGCCAGCAGCCAAGTCACGGGAAAAGGGAGCGGCTACACCTTC. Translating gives CASSQVTGKGSGYTF.

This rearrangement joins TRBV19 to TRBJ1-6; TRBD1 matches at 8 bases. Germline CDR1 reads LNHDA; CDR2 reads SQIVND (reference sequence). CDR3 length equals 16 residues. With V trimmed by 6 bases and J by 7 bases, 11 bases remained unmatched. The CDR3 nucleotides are TGTGCCAGTAGGACCGGCAGGGGGCAAAGCAATTCACCCCTCCACTTT. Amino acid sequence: CASRTGRGQSNSPLHF.

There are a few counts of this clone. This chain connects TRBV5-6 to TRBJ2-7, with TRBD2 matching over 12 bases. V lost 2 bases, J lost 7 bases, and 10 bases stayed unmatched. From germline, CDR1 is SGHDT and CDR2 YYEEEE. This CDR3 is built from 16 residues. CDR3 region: CASSFGLAGYSLEQYF. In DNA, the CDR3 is TGTGCCAGCAGCTTCGGACTAGCGGGGTACTCCTTGGAGCAGTACTTC.

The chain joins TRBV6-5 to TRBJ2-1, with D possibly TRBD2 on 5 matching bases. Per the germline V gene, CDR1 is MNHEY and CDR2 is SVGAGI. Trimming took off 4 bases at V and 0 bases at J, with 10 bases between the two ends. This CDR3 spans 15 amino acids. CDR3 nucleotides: TGTGCCAGCAGTTCTAGCCCGAGCTCCTACAATGAGCAGTTCTTC. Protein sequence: CASSSSPSSYNEQFF.

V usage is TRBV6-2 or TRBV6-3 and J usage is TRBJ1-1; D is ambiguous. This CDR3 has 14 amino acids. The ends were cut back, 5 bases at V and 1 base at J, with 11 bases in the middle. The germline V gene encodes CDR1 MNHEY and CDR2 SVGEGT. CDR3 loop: CASSTRQRNTEAFF. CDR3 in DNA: TGTGCCAGCAGTACCCGACAACGGAACACTGAAGCTTTCTTT.

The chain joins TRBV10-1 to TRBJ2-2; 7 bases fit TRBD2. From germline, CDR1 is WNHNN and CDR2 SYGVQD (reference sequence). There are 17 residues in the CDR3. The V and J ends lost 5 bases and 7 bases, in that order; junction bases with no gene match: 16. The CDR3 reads CASSPVWGGSRIGELFF. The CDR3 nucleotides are TGCGCCAGCAGTCCCGTTTGGGGCGGGAGTAGAATCGGGGAGCTGTTTTTT.

CDR3 sequence reads: CASIGQGGETQYF. The CDR3 coding sequence is TGTGCCAGCATCGGACAGGGCGGAGAGACCCAGTACTTC. The J gene is TRBJ2-5, the V gene TRBV28; TRBD1 agrees at 8 bases. The germline gives CDR1 MDHEN, CDR2 SYDVKM. J gave up 4 bases and V 7 bases, and 5 bases lay outside the gene matches. This CDR3 spans 13 amino acids.

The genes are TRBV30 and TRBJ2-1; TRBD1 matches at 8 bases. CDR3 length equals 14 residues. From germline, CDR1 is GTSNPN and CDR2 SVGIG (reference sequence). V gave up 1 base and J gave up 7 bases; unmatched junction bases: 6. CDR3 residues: CAWSAGQGWNEQFF. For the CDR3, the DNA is TGTGCCTGGAGTGCAGGACAGGGCTGGAATGAGCAGTTCTTC. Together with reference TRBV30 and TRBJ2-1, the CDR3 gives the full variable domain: SQTIHQWPATLVQPVGSPLSLECTVEGTSNPNLYWYRQAAGRGLQLLFYSVGIGQISSEVPQNLSASRPQDRQFILSSKKLLLSDSGFYLCAWSAGQGWNEQFFGPGTRLTVL.

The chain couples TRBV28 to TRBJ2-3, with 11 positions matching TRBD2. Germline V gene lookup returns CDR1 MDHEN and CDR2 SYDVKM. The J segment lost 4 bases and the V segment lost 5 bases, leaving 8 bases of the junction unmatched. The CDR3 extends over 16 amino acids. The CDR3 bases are TGTGCCAGCAGTGTGCAACTAGCGGGAGTTTCAGATACGCAGTATTTT. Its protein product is CASSVQLAGVSDTQYF.

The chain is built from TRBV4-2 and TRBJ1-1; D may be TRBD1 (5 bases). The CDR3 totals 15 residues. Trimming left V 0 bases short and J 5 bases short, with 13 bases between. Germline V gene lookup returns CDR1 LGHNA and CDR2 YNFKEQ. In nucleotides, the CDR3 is TGTGCCAGCAGCCAAGAACTCCAGGGAGGAACTGAAGCTTTCTTT. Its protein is CASSQELQGGTEAFF.

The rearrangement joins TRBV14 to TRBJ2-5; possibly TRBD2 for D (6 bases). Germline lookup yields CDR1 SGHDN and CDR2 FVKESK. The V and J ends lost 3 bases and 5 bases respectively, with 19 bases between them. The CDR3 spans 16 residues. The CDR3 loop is CASSQTTGSSSETQYF. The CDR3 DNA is TGTGCCAGCAGCCAGACGACCGGGAGTTCTTCCGAGACCCAGTACTTC.

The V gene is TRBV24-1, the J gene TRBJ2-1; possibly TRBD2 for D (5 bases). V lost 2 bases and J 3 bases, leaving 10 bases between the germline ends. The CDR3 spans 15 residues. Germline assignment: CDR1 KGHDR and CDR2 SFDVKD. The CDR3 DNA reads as TGTGCCACCAGTGATTCGAGCGGATTCTACAATGAGCAGTTCTTC. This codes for CATSDSSGFYNEQFF.

Written as DNA, the CDR3 is TGTGCCAGCAGTCCCAGACAGAGCATGAACACTGAAGCTTTCTTT. This sequence encodes CASSPRQSMNTEAFF. V is TRBV6-5 and J is TRBJ1-1; D possibly corresponds to TRBD1 (5 bases). The CDR3 loop spans 15 amino acids. Germline V CDR1 and CDR2: MNHEY, SVGAGI. V was trimmed by 5 bases and J by 0 bases, leaving 13 bases between them.

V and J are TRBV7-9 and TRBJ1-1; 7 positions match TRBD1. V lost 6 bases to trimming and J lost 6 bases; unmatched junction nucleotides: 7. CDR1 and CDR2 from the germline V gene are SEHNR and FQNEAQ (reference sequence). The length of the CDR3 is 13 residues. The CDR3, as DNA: TGTGCCAGCAGAACAACAGGGGAGGCTGAAGCTTTCTTT. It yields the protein CASRTTGEAEAFF.

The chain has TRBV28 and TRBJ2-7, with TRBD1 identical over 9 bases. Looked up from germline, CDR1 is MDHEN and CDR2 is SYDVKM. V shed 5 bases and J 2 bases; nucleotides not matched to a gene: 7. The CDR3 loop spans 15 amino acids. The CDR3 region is CASSIAGQGAYEQYF. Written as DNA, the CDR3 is TGTGCCAGCAGTATTGCGGGACAGGGAGCCTACGAGCAGTACTTC.

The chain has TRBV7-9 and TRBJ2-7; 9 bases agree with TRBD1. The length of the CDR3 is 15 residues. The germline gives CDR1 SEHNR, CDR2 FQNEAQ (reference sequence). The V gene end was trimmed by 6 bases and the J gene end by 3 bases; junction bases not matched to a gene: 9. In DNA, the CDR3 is TGTGCCAGCAGTCCTCCGGGACAGGGCCTCTACGAGCAGTACTTC. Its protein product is CASSPPGQGLYEQYF. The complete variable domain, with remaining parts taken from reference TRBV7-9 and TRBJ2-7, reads DTGVSQNPRHKITKRGQNVTFRCDPISEHNRLYWYRQTLGQGPEFLTYFQNEAQLEKSRLLSDRFSAERPKGSFSTLEIQRTEQGDSAMYLCASSPPGQGLYEQYFGPGTRLTVT.